This T cell receptor beta chain was sequenced in a study of cytomegalovirus exposure and HLA in healthy donors. 60 Vbeta and 13 Jbeta primers were used in PCR. Assay: immunoSEQ multiplex PCR; the TCRdb copy retains only in-frame clones and omits some. This table holds 150,000 to 200,000 clones, about three quarters found once. Germline assignment: CDR1 GTSNPN and CDR2 SVGIG (reference sequence). Trimming removed 6 bases from V and 8 bases from J, with 19 bases in between. CDR3 size: 13 residues. Donors showed nominal health when sampled, although they likely had unrecorded immune exposures. The origin of this receptor is a woman aged 40 to 49 in good health and CMV-seronegative. What was sequenced was PBMCs. The chain joins TRBV30 to TRBJ1-2; D remains ambiguous. In DNA, the CDR3 is TGTGCCTGTAAGGAGGGAGGCAGAGGGGGCTACACCTTC. Protein product: CACKEGGRGGYTF.